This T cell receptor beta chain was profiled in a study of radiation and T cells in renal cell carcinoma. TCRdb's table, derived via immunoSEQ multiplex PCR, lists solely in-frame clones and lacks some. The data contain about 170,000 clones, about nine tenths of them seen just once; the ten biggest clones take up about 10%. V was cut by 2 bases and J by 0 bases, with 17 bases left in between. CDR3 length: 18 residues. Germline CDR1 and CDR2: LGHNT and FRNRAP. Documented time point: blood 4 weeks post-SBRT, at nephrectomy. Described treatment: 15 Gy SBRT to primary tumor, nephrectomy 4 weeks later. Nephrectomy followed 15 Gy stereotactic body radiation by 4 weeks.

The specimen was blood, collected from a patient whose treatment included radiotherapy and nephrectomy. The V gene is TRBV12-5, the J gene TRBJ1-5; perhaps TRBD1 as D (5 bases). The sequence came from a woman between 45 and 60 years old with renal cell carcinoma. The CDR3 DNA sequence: TGTGCTAGTGGTTTGAGGGGAAGGAAATATATTAGCAATCAGCCCCAGCATTTT. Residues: CASGLRGRKYISNQPQHF.